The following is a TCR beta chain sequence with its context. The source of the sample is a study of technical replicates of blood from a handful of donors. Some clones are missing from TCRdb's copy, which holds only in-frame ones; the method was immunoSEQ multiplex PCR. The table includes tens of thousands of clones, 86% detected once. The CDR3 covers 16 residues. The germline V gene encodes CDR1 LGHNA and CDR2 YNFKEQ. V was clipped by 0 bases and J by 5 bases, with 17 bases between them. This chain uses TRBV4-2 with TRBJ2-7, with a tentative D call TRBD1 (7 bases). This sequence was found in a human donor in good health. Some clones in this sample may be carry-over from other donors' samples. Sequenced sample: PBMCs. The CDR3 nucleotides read TGTGCCAGCAGCCAAGATCTCAGGGGGGCCTTACACGAGCAGTACTTC. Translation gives CASSQDLRGALHEQYF.